Each of the 25 T cell receptor beta chains below was sequenced from the same sample in a study of metastatic and nonmetastatic thyroid tumors. TCRdb recomputed clones from the PCR reads via MiXCR. The sample holds about 41,000 clones, more than 20% seen once. Nobody among the patients had been given any treatment before thyroid surgery. Sequencing was done on a sample of tumor tissue. The receptors come from a female donor with papillary thyroid cancer or a benign thyroid nodule (not recorded which). Some clones in this sample may be carry-over from other donors' samples.

This chain connects TRBV12-3 or TRBV12-4 to TRBJ2-7; D possibly uses TRBD1 or TRBD2 (5 bases each). The CDR3 loop spans 16 amino acids. V was pared by 5 bases and J by 0 bases, with 17 bases between. The CDR3 DNA is TGTGCCAGCAGTCCCTTTGGGACGGTTATCTCCTACGAGCAGTACTTC. Translated: CASSPFGTVISYEQYF.

This clone has a handful of counts. One junction end disagrees with the germline gene, perhaps due to a read error. The rearrangement joins TRBV20-1 to TRBJ1-5, with TRBD1 matching 7 bases. Germline V gene data show CDR1 as DFQATT and CDR2 as SNEGSKA (reference sequence). This CDR3 has 12 residues. CDR3 sequence reads: CRGGYSNQPKHF. The CDR3 DNA follows: TGCAGAGGGGGCTATAGCAATCAGCCCAAGCATTTT.

The chain is built from TRBV2 and TRBJ2-1, with 10 bases lining up with TRBD1. The CDR3 is made up of 13 amino acids. Germline V lookup: CDR1 SNHLY, CDR2 FYNNEI. Trimming at V came to 10 bases and at J to 5 bases, leaving 5 bases not matched to a gene. The chain's CDR3 is CAIFGTGDNEQFF. CDR3 in DNA: TGTGCCATCTTTGGGACAGGGGACAATGAGCAGTTCTTC.

The chain links TRBV6-1 to TRBJ1-1; possibly TRBD1 for D (5 bases). This CDR3 has 13 residues. The germline V and J ends were trimmed by 6 bases and 7 bases, with 15 bases remaining between them. CDR1 and CDR2 from the germline V gene are MNHNS and SASEGT. CDR3 nucleotides: TGTGCCAGCAGCCGGGGCCCATGCATTGAAGCTTTCTTT. This sequence encodes CASSRGPCIEAFF.

This clone was counted many times. This chain links TRBV30 with TRBJ1-3; unclear D gene. V lost 3 bases, J lost 0 bases, and 9 bases lay in between. The germline gives CDR1 GTSNPN, CDR2 SVGIG (reference sequence). The CDR3 loop spans 14 amino acids. Here the CDR3 reads CAWSLGFSGNTIYF. CDR3 bases: TGTGCCTGGAGCCTGGGGTTCTCTGGAAACACCATATATTTT.

Comment on this clone: A read error may explain this, as a much larger clone is one base away. Other nucleotide sequences from this sample produce the same CDR3. The chain recombines TRBV7-6 with TRBJ2-2; D is tentatively TRBD1 or TRBD2 (5 bases each). The CDR3 is 15 residues long. Germline V gives CDR1 SGHVS, CDR2 FNYEAQ. CDR3 protein: CASSLGPPGAGELLF. DNA of the CDR3: TGTGCCAGCAGCTTAGGACCCCCCGGGGCCGGGGAGCTGCTTTTT.

The J gene is TRBJ2-2, the V gene TRBV5-5, with a possible D match to TRBD1 (8 bases). This CDR3 spans 16 amino acids. Germline CDR1 SGHKS, CDR2 YYEKEE (reference sequence). V lost 4 bases, J lost 1 base, and 14 bases lay in between. Here the CDR3 DNA reads TGTGCCAGCAGCAACAGGGGGGGCCAGAACACCGGGGAGCTGTTTTTT. Protein sequence: CASSNRGGQNTGELFF. The full variable domain, in which reference TRBV5-5 and TRBJ2-2 provide the parts outside the CDR3, is DAGVTQSPTHLIKTRGQQVTLRCSPISGHKSVSWYQQVLGQGPQFIFQYYEKEERGRGNFPDRFSARQFPNYSSELNVNALLLGDSALYLCASSNRGGQNTGELFFGEGSRLTVL.

This clone was detected a few times. J is TRBJ1-3 and V is TRBV5-1; weak D call: TRBD1 (5 bases). Germline V gives CDR1 SGHRS, CDR2 YFSETQ. The CDR3 is made up of 15 amino acids. V dropped 2 bases and J dropped 1 base, with 10 bases sitting between them. The chain's CDR3 is CASSFHQGSGNTIYF. CDR3 bases: TGCGCCAGCAGCTTTCATCAGGGTTCTGGAAACACCATATATTTT.

This clone came up a few times. CDR3 in DNA: TGTGCCAGCAGCCAAGGGAGCTCCTACGAGCAGTACTTC. Translated, it gives CASSQGSSYEQYF. This sequence joins TRBV3-1 and TRBJ2-7; D not certain. CDR1 LGHDT and CDR2 YNNKEL come from the germline V gene (reference sequence). The V end was cut by 1 base, the J end by 0 bases, with 4 bases between. The CDR3 length is 13 residues.

The rearrangement uses TRBV11-2 and TRBJ1-1, with 10 bases lining up with TRBD1. Germline trimming cut 7 bases from V and 2 bases from J; bases unmatched to any gene: 10. This CDR3 spans 16 amino acids. The germline gives CDR1 SGHAT, CDR2 FQNNGV. The DNA for the CDR3 is TGTGCCAGCAACTCCGCGACAGGGGGCCTCAACACTGAAGCTTTCTTT. As protein: CASNSATGGLNTEAFF.

This clone was seen many times. For the CDR3, the DNA is TGTGCCAGCAGCTCCTTAGCGGGAGCACTCCATACGCAGTATTTT. Its protein product is CASSSLAGALHTQYF. The V call is TRBV11-2, the J call TRBJ2-3; 9 bases agree with TRBD2. The germline V gene has CDR1 SGHAT and CDR2 FQNNGV. The ends lost 4 bases at V and 7 bases at J; junction bases unmatched: 9. There are 15 residues in the CDR3. Filled out from reference TRBV11-2 and TRBJ2-3, the complete variable domain reads EAGVAQSPRYKIIEKRQSVAFWCNPISGHATLYWYQQILGQGPKLLIQFQNNGVVDDSQLPKDRFSAERLKGVDSTLKIQPAKLEDSAVYLCASSSLAGALHTQYFGPGTRLTVL.

The V gene is TRBV20-1, the J gene TRBJ2-7; D possibly corresponds to TRBD2 (7 bases). Germline V lookup: CDR1 DFQATT, CDR2 SNEGSKA (reference sequence). V was shortened by 2 bases and J by 2 bases, with 10 bases between the two germline ends. The CDR3 totals 13 residues. CDR3 nucleotides: TGCAGTGCTAGAAAAGGGGGGGCCTACGAGCAGTACTTC. Amino acids: CSARKGGAYEQYF.

The V and J genes are TRBV6-1 and TRBJ1-2; the D gene is possibly TRBD1 (5 bases). Germline CDR1 and CDR2: MNHNS and SASEGT. The CDR3 is made up of 14 amino acids. The germline V and J ends were trimmed by 1 base and 3 bases, with 9 bases remaining between them. In nucleotides, the CDR3 is TGTGCCAGCAGTGAAGTGGGGGTCCACTATGGCTACACCTTC. Its protein product is CASSEVGVHYGYTF.

The rearrangement links TRBV28 to TRBJ1-3; 9 bases align to TRBD1. V gave up 5 bases and J gave up 8 bases; unmatched junction bases: 7. The CDR3 contains 14 residues. Per germline, CDR1 MDHEN and CDR2 SYDVKM. CDR3 bases: TGTGCCAGCAGTCCCGCGGGACAGGGCTACACCATATATTTT. Translated, it gives CASSPAGQGYTIYF.

This clone was detected a few times. J is TRBJ1-5 and V is TRBV28; D unclear. The CDR3 consists of 14 residues. Per germline, CDR1 MDHEN and CDR2 SYDVKM. The V and J ends lost 6 bases and 4 bases respectively, with 13 bases between them. The CDR3 DNA reads as TGTGCCAGCAGCGCAGGTGACGGAAATCAGCCCCAGCATTTT. The encoded protein is CASSAGDGNQPQHF. Full variable domain (remainder filled in from reference TRBV28 and TRBJ1-5): DVKVTQSSRYLVKRTGEKVFLECVQDMDHENMFWYRQDPGLGLRLIYFSYDVKMKEKGDIPEGYSVSREKKERFSLILESASTNQTSMYLCASSAGDGNQPQHFGDGTRLSIL.

Regarding this clone: The missing conserved phenylalanine or tryptophan at the end of this CDR3 makes a read error likely. The rearrangement uses TRBV3-1 and TRBJ2-5; TRBD2 is a possible D gene (5 bases). CDR1 is LGHDT, CDR2 YNNKEL, per germline (reference sequence). CDR3 length equals 13 residues. For the CDR3, the DNA is TGCGCCAGCAGCCCCGGTCAAGGAGGGACCCAGTACCTC. Translating it yields CASSPGQGGTQYL.

Worth noting for this clone: An end of the junction differs from the germline gene, which may be a read error. The rearrangement uses TRBV6-5 and TRBJ2-1; D unresolved. CDR3 size: 13 residues. The germline V gene encodes CDR1 MNHEY and CDR2 SVGAGI. The CDR3 DNA is TGTGCCAGCAGGACAACTCCCTACAATGAGCATTTCTTC. Translation: CASRTTPYNEHFF.

This clone has at least ten counts. This chain joins TRBV6-6 and TRBJ2-1; D assignment may be TRBD1 or TRBD2 (5 bases each). This CDR3 spans 14 amino acids. Per the germline V gene, CDR1 is MNHNY and CDR2 is SVGAGI (reference sequence). V lost 2 bases and J lost 6, with 11 bases in between. CDR3: CASSYPGTSNEQFF. CDR3 bases: TGTGCCAGCAGTTACCCAGGGACCTCCAATGAGCAGTTCTTC.

This clone was seen repeatedly, ten times or more. The J gene is TRBJ1-5, the V gene TRBV5-5, with D possibly being TRBD1 (6 bases). Germline assignment: CDR1 SGHKS and CDR2 YYEKEE (reference sequence). Trimming left V 0 bases short and J 7 bases short, with 14 bases between. The CDR3 runs 15 residues. Here the CDR3 DNA reads TGTGCCAGCAGCTTGGCCGCAGGGGTACGACAGCCCCAGCATTTT. Its protein is CASSLAAGVRQPQHF.

J is TRBJ1-6 and V is TRBV20-1; perhaps TRBD1 as D (5 bases). V gave up 3 bases and J gave up 7 bases, with 19 bases separating them. Germline values: CDR1 DFQATT, CDR2 SNEGSKA (reference sequence). The CDR3 totals 16 residues. CDR3 nucleotide sequence: TGCAGTGCTAGGGACATCAAGGTCGGGGGAAATTCACCCCTCCACTTT. It translates to CSARDIKVGGNSPLHF.

In its sample, this clone is medium-sized (0.01 to 0.1%). V and J are TRBV5-1 and TRBJ1-6, with D possibly TRBD1 on 6 matching bases. Germline CDR1 is SGHRS and CDR2 is YFSETQ. V was cut by 4 bases and J by 9 bases, with 20 bases left in between. The CDR3 has 16 amino acids. In DNA form, the CDR3 reads TGCGCCAGCAGCGCTGGCACCAGGGGCGCGACTTCACCCCTCCACTTT. Translation gives CASSAGTRGATSPLHF.

V gene TRBV7-2 combines with J gene TRBJ2-7, with a tentative D call TRBD1 (6 bases). Trimming shortened V by 5 bases and J by 2 bases, and 13 bases separated the two germline ends. Germline V gene lookup returns CDR1 SGHTA and CDR2 FQGNSA. The CDR3 extends over 14 amino acids. The CDR3 here is CASSQRNRAYEQYF. In DNA form, the CDR3 reads TGTGCCAGCAGCCAAAGGAACAGGGCCTACGAGCAGTACTTC.

The chain has TRBV6-2 or TRBV6-3 and TRBJ1-5, with 7 bases aligning to TRBD1. V lost 6 bases and J lost 5; bases outside the gene matches: 10. The CDR3 extends over 15 amino acids. From germline, CDR1 is MNHEY and CDR2 SVGEGT. The CDR3 sequence: CASSPRGGGHQPQHF. In nucleotides, the CDR3 is TGTGCCAGCAGCCCCAGAGGGGGCGGTCATCAGCCCCAGCATTTT.

This chain uses TRBV6-2 or TRBV6-3 with TRBJ2-3; D could derive from TRBD1 or TRBD2 (5 bases each). This CDR3 has 15 amino acids. Per the germline V gene, CDR1 is MNHEY and CDR2 is SVGEGT. The ends were cut back, 7 bases at V and 2 bases at J, with 16 bases in the middle. DNA of the CDR3: TGTGCCAGCACCTACTGGGGGAACCACACAGATACGCAGTATTTT. This translates into CASTYWGNHTDTQYF.

This clone showed up many times. This chain joins TRBV12-3 or TRBV12-4 and TRBJ1-1, with a possible D match to TRBD1 (6 bases). This CDR3 has 14 residues. Deletions cut 6 bases from V and 1 base from J, with 12 bases between. In DNA form, the CDR3 reads TGTGCCAGCAGGCCGCTGACAGGGAACACTGAAGCTTTCTTT. Encoded protein: CASRPLTGNTEAFF.